These 27 T cell receptor beta chains came from one sample sequenced in a study of CD8 T cells in ankylosing spondylitis. The study's findings and limits: A TCR beta motif of 7 to 9 highly homologous variants seemed to mark ankylosing spondylitis blood.

These TCRs are of unknown antigen specificity. MiXCR was run by TCRdb on the 5' RACE reads, yielding one entry per CDR3 protein. The sample lists a few hundred thousand distinct CDR3 sequences, about a sixth seen once, with 1% in the top ten. The sample was blood, either unsorted or a sorted T cell fraction (not recorded which). Source of these receptors: a male donor with ankylosing spondylitis.

This clonotype was counted at least ten times. The V and J genes are TRBV29-1 and TRBJ1-1, with D perhaps matching TRBD1 (6 bases). CDR3 size: 13 residues. Germline assignment: CDR1 SQVTM and CDR2 ANQGSEA. Between the trimmed V and J ends, which lost 4 bases and 1 base, there was a span of 10 bases. CDR3 DNA: TGCAGCGTTGCAGAGGGGGGGAACACTGAAGCTTTCTTT. It codes for CSVAEGGNTEAFF. The full variable domain, in which reference TRBV29-1 and TRBJ1-1 provide the parts outside the CDR3, is SAVISQKPSRDICQRGTSLTIQCQVDSQVTMMFWYRQQPGQSLTLIATANQGSEATYESGFVIDKFPISRPNLTFSTLTVSNMSPEDSSIYLCSVAEGGNTEAFFGQGTRLTVV.

In its sample, this clonotype was seen many times. The chain couples TRBV12-3 or TRBV12-4 to TRBJ1-3; tentatively, D is TRBD1 (6 bases). V dropped 7 bases and J dropped 4 bases, with 8 bases sitting between them. The CDR3 totals 12 residues. DNA for the CDR3: TGTGCCAGCAATGACAGGGGAAACACCATATATTTT. Protein sequence: CASNDRGNTIYF.

This clonotype showed up many times. V gene TRBV12-3 or TRBV12-4 combines with J gene TRBJ1-1, with a possible D match to TRBD1 (5 bases). Trimming left V 8 bases short and J 2 bases short, with 12 bases between. The CDR3 sequence is 13 residues long. Written as DNA, the CDR3 is TGTGCCAGCGGCCGGGACGCAAACACTGAAGCTTTCTTT. Translated, it gives CASGRDANTEAFF.

This rearrangement joins TRBV5-8 to TRBJ2-1; D tentatively fits TRBD1 or TRBD2 (6 bases each). The CDR3 has 15 residues. The ends were cut back, 1 base at V and 4 bases at J, with 12 bases in the middle. Germline lookup yields CDR1 SGHTS and CDR2 YDEGEE. Here the CDR3 reads CASSLWGAGYNEQFF. For the CDR3, the DNA is TGTGCCAGCAGCTTGTGGGGGGCGGGTTACAATGAGCAGTTCTTC. Together with reference TRBV5-8 and TRBJ2-1, the CDR3 gives the full variable domain: EAGVTQSPTHLIKTRGQQATLRCSPISGHTSVYWYQQALGLGLQFLLWYDEGEERNRGNFPPRFSGRQFPNYSSELNVNALELEDSALYLCASSLWGAGYNEQFFGPGTRLTVL.

Many counts were recorded for this clonotype. The J gene is TRBJ2-3, the V gene TRBV7-9; D might be TRBD1 or TRBD2, each matching 5 bases. The ends were cut back, 2 bases at V and 2 bases at J, with 8 bases in the middle. The CDR3 is 14 residues long. The germline CDR1 and CDR2 sequences are SEHNR and FQNEAQ (reference sequence). The CDR3 protein is CASSLTGPTDTQYF. The DNA for the CDR3 is TGTGCCAGCAGCTTAACGGGGCCCACAGATACGCAGTATTTT.

The chain links TRBV18 to TRBJ1-1; 8 bases are shared with TRBD1. Per the germline V gene, CDR1 is KGHSH and CDR2 is LQKENI. The trim removed 3 bases at V and 7 bases at J, leaving 4 bases unmatched. The CDR3 length is 13 residues. CDR3 nucleotide sequence: TGTGCCAGCTCACCGGGACAGGACCTTGAAGCTTTCTTT. Translation: CASSPGQDLEAFF.

A few counts support this clonotype. V gene TRBV3-1 combines with J gene TRBJ2-1, with 9 bases matching TRBD2. This CDR3 is built from 15 residues. With 5 bases clipped from V and 2 bases from J, the junction kept 4 bases outside the gene matches. CDR1 LGHDT and CDR2 YNNKEL come from the germline V gene (reference sequence). CDR3 sequence reads: CASSKREVTYNEQFF. CDR3 sequence (DNA): TGTGCCAGCAGCAAGCGGGAGGTTACCTACAATGAGCAGTTCTTC.

This clonotype was seen many times. This sequence joins TRBV6-1 and TRBJ2-3; the match to TRBD2 covers 10 bases. CDR1 is MNHNS and CDR2 is SASEGT in the germline V gene. This CDR3 spans 15 amino acids. With 4 bases clipped from V and 2 bases from J, the junction kept 3 bases outside the gene matches. CDR3 DNA: TGTGCCAGCAGTGTGAGCGGGGGGGCCACAGATACGCAGTATTTT. Translation: CASSVSGGATDTQYF.

This clonotype was recorded a few times. CDR3 coding DNA: TGTGCCACTAGATTCGTGGGTATGGGCTACACCTTC. Translating it yields CATRFVGMGYTF. This chain links TRBV11-3 with TRBJ1-2, with D hard to call. Per the germline V gene, CDR1 is SGHNT and CDR2 is YENEEA. The CDR3 runs to 12 residues. V lost 10 bases to trimming and J lost 8 bases, with 17 bases between them. Supplemented by reference TRBV11-3 and TRBJ1-2, the full variable domain reads EAGVVQSPRYKIIEKKQPVAFWCNPISGHNTLYWYLQNLGQGPELLIRYENEEAVDDSQLPKDRFSAERLKGVDSTLKIQPAELGDSAVYLCATRFVGMGYTFGSGTRLTVV.

This chain links TRBV5-1 with TRBJ1-4, with TRBD1 identical over 7 bases. Losses at the gene ends were 0 bases for V and 8 bases for J; bases not matched to a gene: 7. The CDR3 runs 15 residues. Germline loops: CDR1 SGHRS, CDR2 YFSETQ. This CDR3 reads CASSLVGTVGEKLFF. The DNA for the CDR3 is TGCGCCAGCAGCTTGGTTGGGACAGTGGGAGAAAAACTGTTTTTT.

A few counts support this clonotype. V is TRBV7-9 and J is TRBJ1-1; TRBD1 is a possible D gene (5 bases). This CDR3 contains 13 residues. Deletions cut 11 bases from V and 1 base from J, with 14 bases between. CDR1 is SEHNR and CDR2 is FQNEAQ in the germline V gene (reference sequence). The CDR3 loop reads CAGGRVKNTEAFF. Here the CDR3 DNA reads TGTGCCGGGGGGAGGGTTAAGAACACTGAAGCTTTCTTT.

This chain links TRBV2 with TRBJ2-6; 9 bases match TRBD1. The junction had 9 bases not matched to a gene; V was cut back by 5 bases and J by 10 bases. This CDR3 is 15 amino acids long. Germline loops: CDR1 SNHLY, CDR2 FYNNEI. DNA of the CDR3: TGTGCCAGCAGTTTCCTACCGGGACAGGGTAACGTCCTGACTTTC. Amino acids: CASSFLPGQGNVLTF.

The sample holds a few counts of this clonotype. CDR3 region: CASSPGLAGGTYEQYF. The CDR3, as DNA: TGTGCCAGCAGCCCCGGACTAGCGGGGGGCACCTACGAGCAGTACTTC. V and J are TRBV3-1 and TRBJ2-7, with TRBD2 matching over 14 bases. V dropped 4 bases and J dropped 2; count of bases not matched to a gene: 4. CDR3 length: 16 residues. Germline-derived CDR1 and CDR2 are LGHDT and YNNKEL (reference sequence).

This clonotype was counted between two and nine times. The chain employs TRBV12-3 or TRBV12-4 and TRBJ1-2; the D gene is possibly TRBD1 (6 bases). This CDR3 has 13 residues. Trimming took 6 bases from V and 4 from J, leaving 12 bases between them. The DNA of the CDR3 is TGTGCCAGCAGCTACAGGGTGGGCTATGGCTACACCTTC. It yields the protein CASSYRVGYGYTF.

This clonotype was observed at least ten times. The CDR3 DNA is TGCAGTGCTAGAGTGGCTAGCGGGGGCTACGAGCAGTACTTC. Translating gives CSARVASGGYEQYF. This chain uses TRBV20-1 with TRBJ2-7, with TRBD2 identical over 10 bases. The CDR3 length is 14 residues. The J segment lost 3 bases and the V segment lost 1 base, leaving 3 bases of the junction unmatched. In germline, CDR1 is DFQATT, CDR2 SNEGSKA (reference sequence).

This clonotype was observed a handful of times. The chain is built from TRBV4-3 and TRBJ2-2; D uncertain. Trimming pared 0 bases from V and 5 bases from J, leaving 10 bases between. Germline V gene sequence: CDR1 LGHNA, CDR2 YSLEER. The CDR3 is 15 amino acids. The CDR3 DNA reads TGCGCCAGCAGCCAAGATATTAGGTGGACCGGGGAGCTGTTTTTT. Its translation: CASSQDIRWTGELFF.

This clonotype showed up just a few times. The chain uses TRBV7-2 and TRBJ2-2; D is possibly TRBD1 (5 bases). CDR1 SGHTA and CDR2 FQGNSA come from the germline V gene. The CDR3 is 17 amino acids. V was trimmed by 4 bases and J by 0 bases, leaving 15 bases between them. In DNA, the CDR3 is TGTGCCAGCAGCTCGGTAACAGGAATGTCGAACACCGGGGAGCTGTTTTTT. Translation: CASSSVTGMSNTGELFF.

The V and J genes are TRBV6-1 and TRBJ1-3; 7 bases line up with TRBD1. The V segment lost 6 bases and the J segment 2 bases; nucleotides outside the gene matches: 4. CDR1 is MNHNS, CDR2 SASEGT, per germline. The CDR3 has 14 residues. Here the CDR3 DNA reads TGTGCCAGCAGGGACCAGGGGGCTGGAAACACCATATATTTT. This gives the protein CASRDQGAGNTIYF.

The chain links TRBV12-3 or TRBV12-4 to TRBJ2-2; no clear D gene. The germline V and J ends were trimmed by 6 bases and 0 bases, with 17 bases remaining between them. The CDR3 length is 17 residues. CDR3 protein: CASSPPPGRTNTGELFF. DNA of the CDR3: TGTGCCAGCAGCCCCCCCCCCGGTAGGACGAACACCGGGGAGCTGTTTTTT.

This chain connects TRBV7-9 to TRBJ2-5; D is perhaps TRBD1 or TRBD2 (5 bases each). CDR3 length: 13 amino acids. The germline V gene has CDR1 SEHNR and CDR2 FQNEAQ (reference sequence). Trimming removed 6 bases at V and 4 bases at J, with 12 bases between. CDR3 DNA: TGTGCCAGCAGGATGAGGGGTTCAGAGACCCAGTACTTC. Protein: CASRMRGSETQYF.

This clonotype was seen more than once but under ten times. The CDR3 loop reads CASSRQGARTEAFF. The DNA of the CDR3 is TGTGCCAGCAGTCGACAGGGGGCAAGGACTGAAGCTTTCTTT. The chain has TRBV12-3 or TRBV12-4 and TRBJ1-1, with TRBD1 matching over 10 bases. The CDR3 runs 14 residues. V lost 5 bases and J lost 5; bases outside the gene matches: 5.

The rearrangement joins TRBV2 to TRBJ2-7; the D gene is possibly TRBD1 (5 bases). The V gene lost 7 bases and the J gene lost 5 bases, with 15 bases spanning the gap. Per the germline V gene, CDR1 is SNHLY and CDR2 is FYNNEI. The CDR3 is 13 residues long. CDR3 residues: CASTGEAGHEQYF. In DNA, the CDR3 is TGTGCCAGCACGGGTGAGGCAGGGCACGAGCAGTACTTC.

The chain couples TRBV11-1 to TRBJ2-1, with TRBD2 matching over 14 bases. J was trimmed by 4 bases and V by 1 base; bases with no gene match: 6. The CDR3 sequence is 18 residues long. Germline assignment: CDR1 SGHAT and CDR2 FQDESV (reference sequence). The CDR3: CASSLDRTSGGPYNEQFF. The CDR3 nucleotides are TGTGCCAGCAGCTTAGACCGGACTAGCGGGGGGCCATACAATGAGCAGTTCTTC.

This clonotype occurred a few times. The chain combines TRBV3-1 with TRBJ2-1; TRBD2 agrees at 11 bases. The CDR3 is made up of 16 amino acids. The V gene's germline CDR1 is LGHDT and CDR2 YNNKEL (reference sequence). The V segment lost 1 base and the J segment 6 bases; nucleotides outside the gene matches: 5. The CDR3 sequence: CASSQAIAGGLNEQFF. The CDR3 DNA is TGTGCCAGCAGCCAAGCGATAGCGGGGGGGCTCAATGAGCAGTTCTTC.

This clonotype was counted many times. The chain joins TRBV24-1 to TRBJ1-1; unclear D gene. V shed 9 bases and J shed 1 base, with 5 bases lying between them. CDR1 is KGHDR, CDR2 SFDVKD, per germline. This CDR3 contains 11 residues. CDR3 bases: TGTGCCACCGGGAAGAACACTGAAGCTTTCTTT. Protein product: CATGKNTEAFF.

A few counts support this clonotype. The genes are TRBV12-3 or TRBV12-4 and TRBJ1-5; possibly TRBD1 for D (5 bases). V was pared by 7 bases and J by 3 bases, with 16 bases between. The CDR3 is made up of 15 amino acids. The CDR3 DNA is TGTGCCAGCACTCCCTGGGGGGAACCCAATCAGCCCCAGCATTTT. Amino acids: CASTPWGEPNQPQHF.

The J gene is TRBJ2-3, the V gene TRBV30, with D possibly matching TRBD2 (6 bases). The CDR3 has 14 amino acids. CDR1 GTSNPN and CDR2 SVGIG come from the germline V gene (reference sequence). V was trimmed by 0 bases and J by 4 bases, leaving 11 bases between them. The CDR3 reads CAWSVGGSSDTQYF. In nucleotides, the CDR3 is TGTGCCTGGAGTGTAGGAGGGAGCTCAGATACGCAGTATTTT.